This T cell receptor (beta chain) is from a study of CD8 T cells in ankylosing spondylitis (dated by TCRdb to the late 2010s). Study-level background: T cell receptor beta repertoires were profiled in healthy donors and ankylosing spondylitis patients so that disease-linked TCR variants could be found. The whole study cohort included roughly 110 healthy donors and 25 ankylosing spondylitis patients. Peripheral blood was sampled, and synovial fluid was also collected from ankylosing spondylitis patients.

This clonotype has a handful of counts. This receptor's antigen is unknown. Per-nucleotide qualities are absent, and no much larger clonotype sits a single base away. The CDR3 starts with the cysteine, ends with the phenylalanine, and has 16 residues. The read is trimmed to its CDR3 DNA, 48 bases read in frame from base 1. Trimming costs V 5 bases and J 3 bases, and their ends lie 14 bases apart. CDR1 MGHRA and CDR2 YSYEKL are derived from the germline V gene. The paper's findings and limits, for the study overall: Some of the motif variants had been reported before in the synovial fluid and blood of reactive arthritis patients, a finding that suggests common disease-initiation mechanisms. Significant enrichment of the disease-linked clones was reported in matched synovial fluid samples from ankylosing spondylitis patients. The disease-linked clones showed a CD8+ phenotype and occurred at relatively low frequencies in peripheral blood. Blood from ankylosing spondylitis patients appeared to be characterized by a TCR beta motif composed of under ten highly homologous amino acid variants.

Sequencing used an Illumina HiSeq 2500. Quantitative 5'-RACE with molecular barcodes was used to prepare TCR beta libraries. In the authors' own workflow: Disease-linked TCR variants were identified with a new computational method built on a probabilistic model of VDJ rearrangement. TCRdb reworked the public reads: Q25 trimming with fastp, MiXCR clone assembly, productive beta chains retained. Each entry merges the rows of one CDR3 protein and shows their most common DNA and genes. TCRdb's processing, not the authors' own work, is the source of the V and J calls. Recorded for this sample are hundreds of thousands of distinct CDR3 sequences; 18% of them occurred a single time. Approximately 46% of the sample is in the top ten clones.

Here the chain combines TRBV4-1 and TRBJ2-6; the D segment might be TRBD1 or TRBD2, since each matches 6 bases. Sequencing was performed on blood, either unsorted or a sorted T cell fraction (not recorded which). The sequence was obtained from a male donor with ankylosing spondylitis. CDR3 protein: CASSGPGGLGANVLTF. The DNA sequence reads TGCGCCAGCAGCGGCCCCGGGGGCCTTGGGGCCAACGTCCTGACTTTC.